The rows below give T cell receptor beta chains drawn from one sample of a study of cytotoxic CD8 clonotypes in ibrutinib-treated CLL. TCRdb keeps only in-frame clones here, not all; method: immunoSEQ multiplex PCR. The profile shows 30,000 to 40,000 clones, about 70% of them singletons. Sequencing used PBMCs, obtained at disease progression, from a patient treated with ibrutinib. The receptors here all came from a human donor with chronic lymphocytic leukemia. Both conserved end residues are part of each CDR3. A D gene is named only where the DNA matches it firmly. Not every row has a clone size; where given, it reads once, few, many or a size class.

- - TRBJ2-7 TRBV25-1 TGTGCCAGCAGTGGGAAAAGGGTGGGCGAGCAGTACTTC CASSGKRVGEQYF
TRBD2 - TRBJ2-1 TRBV6-5 TGTGCCAGCACCCCGCCTGGGACTAGCGAGCAGTTCTTC CASTPPGTSEQFF
- - TRBJ2-3 TRBV21-1 TGTGCCAGCAGCACCCGAGGACTCGGATGCACAGATACGCAGTATTTT CASSTRGLGCTDTQYF
TRBD1 few TRBJ2-7 TRBV2 TGTGCCAGCCGCGCTGGACAGGGTCTCAACGAGCAGTACTTC CASRAGQGLNEQYF
TRBD2 - TRBJ2-3 TRBV5-1 TGCGCCAGCAGCTTCCTGGCGGGAGGGACAGATACGCAGTATTTT CASSFLAGGTDTQYF
- - TRBJ1-2 TRBV27 TGTGCCAGCAGTTTCGGACGTAGAAGGGAGGGTGGCTACACCTTC CASSFGRRREGGYTF
TRBD2 - TRBJ2-3 TRBV5-1 TGCGCCAGCAGCACCGGGTGGCTAGCGGCTAGCACAGATACGCAGTATTTT CASSTGWLAASTDTQYF
- - TRBJ2-1 TRBV5-1 TGCGCCAGCAGCTTGGCCCAGGGATACAATGAGCAGTTCTTC CASSLAQGYNEQFF
- - TRBJ2-7 TRBV7-9 TGTGCCAGCAGCTTAGGGGGGAAGGGGCAGTACTTC CASSLGGKGQYF
- - TRBJ1-2 TRBV25-1 TGTGCCAGCAGTGAATACCCGAAAAATCAGGACGGATATGGCTACACCTTC CASSEYPKNQDGYGYTF
TRBD1 - TRBJ2-2 TRBV2 TGTGCCGGGAGGGACAGGGGTGGAACCGGGGAGCTGTTTTTT CAGRDRGGTGELFF
- - TRBJ2-3 TRBV7-2 TGTGCCAGCAGCTTGGGGGTGGTAAATACGCAGTATTTT CASSLGVVNTQYF
- - TRBJ1-2 TRBV25-1 TGTGCCAGCAGTGGTTATTTCGGGACAACCAACTATGGCTACACCTTC CASSGYFGTTNYGYTF
- - TRBJ1-6 TRBV7-9 TGTGCCAGCAGCTTAGATTGGGGGCTAGGGTGGCCCCTCCACTTT CASSLDWGLGWPLHF
- - TRBJ1-1 TRBV5-1 TGCGCCAGCAGCTTGGCCCAGAACACTGAAGCTTTCTTT CASSLAQNTEAFF
- - TRBJ1-1 TRBV9 TGTGCCAGCAGCGTAGAGAGGGGTGGAACTGAAGCTTTCTTT CASSVERGGTEAFF
- - TRBJ2-7 TRBV7-2 TGTGCCAGCAGCTTCTGGGGCGGCGAGCAGTACTTC CASSFWGGEQYF
TRBD1 once TRBJ2-5 TRBV9 TGTGCCAGCAGCGGATCAACAGGGGACCAAGAGACCCAGTACTTC CASSGSTGDQETQYF
TRBD2 - TRBJ2-5 TRBV7-7 TGTGCTAGCAGCTTAGGACTAGCGGGGGCCGTGGGGACCCAGTACTTC CASSLGLAGAVGTQYF
- - TRBJ1-2 TRBV5-1 TGCGCCAGCAGCCCAGACGGTGACTATGGCTACACCTTC CASSPDGDYGYTF
TRBD1 - TRBJ1-2 TRBV6-1 TGTGCCAGCAGTGAAGGCAGGGGGCCCGTCTATGGCTACACCTTC CASSEGRGPVYGYTF
- - TRBJ2-3 TRBV5-8 TGTGCCAGCACCATGGGGGTCTGGAAATCAGATACGCAGTATTTT CASTMGVWKSDTQYF
TRBD2 - TRBJ2-3 TRBV27 TGTGCCAGCACCCCTCCCCCGGGGACTAGCCCAGGTGGCACAGATACGCAGTATTTT CASTPPPGTSPGGTDTQYF
- - TRBJ2-1 TRBV5-1 TGCGCCAGCAGCCCCCAGGGGGGACAAATCTCCTACAATGAGCAGTTCTTC CASSPQGGQISYNEQFF